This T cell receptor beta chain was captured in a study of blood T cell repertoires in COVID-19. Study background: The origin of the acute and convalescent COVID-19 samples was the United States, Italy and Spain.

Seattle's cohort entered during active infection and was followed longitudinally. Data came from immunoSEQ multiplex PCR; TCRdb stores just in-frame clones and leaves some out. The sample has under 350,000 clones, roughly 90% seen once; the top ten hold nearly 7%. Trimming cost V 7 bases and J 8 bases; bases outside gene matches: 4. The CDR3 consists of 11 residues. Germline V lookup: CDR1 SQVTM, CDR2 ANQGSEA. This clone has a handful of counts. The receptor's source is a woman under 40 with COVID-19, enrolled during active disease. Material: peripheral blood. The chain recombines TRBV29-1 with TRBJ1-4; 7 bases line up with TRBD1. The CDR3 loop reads CSAAGGEKLFF. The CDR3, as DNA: TGCAGCGCTGCAGGGGGAGAAAAACTGTTTTTT.